This T cell receptor beta chain derives from a study of neoadjuvant anti-PD-1 for oral cavity cancer. Only in-frame clones appear in the TCRdb table, and some are missing; sequencing was by immunoSEQ multiplex PCR. This sample has 50,000 to 65,000 clones, with approximately 79% found just once. After removal of 0 bases from V and 3 bases from J, the junction contained 6 bases not matched to a gene. Germline CDR1 is LGHNA and CDR2 is YNFKEQ. The CDR3 runs to 16 residues. This chain uses TRBV4-2 with TRBJ2-5; 8 positions match TRBD2. This specimen was PBMCs, taken before nivolumab (anti-PD-1) treatment. The TCR sequence derives from a person aged 35-79 years with oral cavity squamous cell carcinoma. In nucleotides, the CDR3 is TGTGCCAGCAGCCAAGAGGGGACGGGAGGGGAAGAGACCCAGTACTTC. The encoded protein is CASSQEGTGGEETQYF.